This T cell receptor (beta chain) is drawn from a study of blood T cell repertoires in COVID-19. Across the whole study: COVID-19 samples, acute and convalescent, were from the United States, Italy and Spain. In each case, the material was cDNA or gDNA derived from T cells, B-cell-depleted T cells, or PBMCs.

In the original workflow: Amplification of reference gene primers provided the estimated nucleated cell counts. Repertoires were generated with immunoSEQ multiplex PCR, while TCRdb's copy carries only in-frame clones and drops some. Clone size and the V and J calls come from that table; the DNA yielded D and trimming. The repertoire holds 150,000 to 200,000 clones, with 65% to 90% as singletons. V lost 0 bases, J lost 2 bases, and 2 bases stayed unmatched. CDR3 size: 17 residues. Per germline, CDR1 MDHEN and CDR2 SYDVKM. This clonotype was obtained from a man in his forties or fifties with active or convalescent COVID-19. The sequencing input was peripheral blood. V is TRBV28 and J is TRBJ2-3, with TRBD2 identical over 13 bases. CDR3 DNA: TGTGCCAGCAGTTTATGGACTAGCGGGGGGTACACAGATACGCAGTATTTT. Protein: CASSLWTSGGYTDTQYF.